These 15 T cell receptor beta chains originate from one sample sequenced in a study of shared clonotypes between healthy human individuals. The assay was immunoSEQ multiplex PCR, and TCRdb's table has in-frame clones only and misses some. The sample contains 2 million to 2.5 million clones, 80% to 95% of which appear only once. Sequenced: naive CD4+ T cells from PBMCs. The subset: CD45RA+ positively selected. The receptors shown here come from a man aged 18 to 29 in good health. Some clones in this sample may be carry-over from other donors' samples.

V is TRBV2 and J is TRBJ1-5; D possibly corresponds to TRBD1 (5 bases). Trimming stripped 8 bases from V and 3 bases from J, with 11 bases between. The CDR3 covers 13 residues. Germline CDR1 and CDR2: SNHLY and FYNNEI. In nucleotides, the CDR3 is TGTGCCAGCTCAAGGGGCCACAATCAGCCCCAGCATTTT. Its protein product is CASSRGHNQPQHF. The full variable domain, in which reference TRBV2 and TRBJ1-5 provide the parts outside the CDR3, is EPEVTQTPSHQVTQMGQEVILRCVPISNHLYFYWYRQILGQKVEFLVSFYNNEISEKSEIFDDQFSVERPDGSNFTLKIRSTKLEDSAMYFCASSRGHNQPQHFGDGTRLSIL.

The V gene is TRBV5-1, the J gene TRBJ2-1; D remains ambiguous. Trimming took off 3 bases at V and 8 bases at J, with 12 bases between the two ends. Germline CDR1 is SGHRS and CDR2 is YFSETQ. The CDR3 is made up of 13 amino acids. The CDR3 region has the DNA TGCGCCAGCAGCTCCCTAACTACTCATGAGCAGTTCTTC. Encoded protein: CASSSLTTHEQFF.

V is TRBV27 and J is TRBJ2-7, with 7 bases aligning to TRBD2. The germline gives CDR1 MNHEY, CDR2 SMNVEV (reference sequence). CDR3 length: 14 residues. Unmatched junction bases numbered 4, after V lost 1 base and J lost 4 bases. The CDR3 reads CASSLWGGPYEQYF. Written as DNA, the CDR3 is TGTGCCAGCAGTTTATGGGGAGGGCCTTACGAGCAGTACTTC.

V gene TRBV9 combines with J gene TRBJ2-2; TRBD2 matches at 9 bases. The length of the CDR3 is 15 residues. The V gene's germline CDR1 is SGDLS and CDR2 YYNGEE. J gave up 3 bases and V 6 bases, and 6 bases lay outside the gene matches. CDR3 nucleotide sequence: TGTGCCAGCACCCAGACTAGCGGATACACCGGGGAGCTGTTTTTT. This encodes CASTQTSGYTGELFF.

The V gene is TRBV28, the J gene TRBJ1-2, with TRBD1 as a possible D gene (5 bases). Germline V gene sequence: CDR1 MDHEN, CDR2 SYDVKM. The CDR3 loop spans 12 amino acids. Trimming shortened V by 11 bases and J by 4 bases, and 14 bases separated the two germline ends. CDR3 loop: CAGSGQGYGYTF. CDR3 nucleotides: TGTGCCGGATCAGGGCAGGGCTATGGCTACACCTTC.

J is TRBJ2-6 and V is TRBV28; 9 bases agree with TRBD1. The CDR3 extends over 17 amino acids. The germline CDR1 and CDR2 sequences are MDHEN and SYDVKM. Losses at the gene ends were 4 bases for V and 2 bases for J; bases not matched to a gene: 6. The CDR3 DNA follows: TGTGCCAGCAGTTCCGACAGGGGGGTCGCTGGGGCCAACGTCCTGACTTTC. Its translation: CASSSDRGVAGANVLTF. Filled out from reference TRBV28 and TRBJ2-6, the complete variable domain reads DVKVTQSSRYLVKRTGEKVFLECVQDMDHENMFWYRQDPGLGLRLIYFSYDVKMKEKGDIPEGYSVSREKKERFSLILESASTNQTSMYLCASSSDRGVAGANVLTFGAGSRLTVL.

This chain connects TRBV6-6 to TRBJ2-5, with TRBD1 matching over 9 bases. The trim removed 7 bases at V and 4 bases at J, leaving 7 bases unmatched. The CDR3 length is 14 residues. The germline gives CDR1 MNHNY, CDR2 SVGAGI (reference sequence). CDR3 residues: CASTDHRGRETQYF. The DNA for the CDR3 is TGTGCCAGCACCGACCACAGGGGGCGAGAGACCCAGTACTTC.

V and J are TRBV7-9 and TRBJ2-3; 7 bases are shared with TRBD2. The junction had 7 bases not matched to a gene; V was cut back by 2 bases and J by 2 bases. Germline loops: CDR1 SEHNR, CDR2 FQNEAQ (reference sequence). The CDR3 runs 16 residues. CDR3 sequence (DNA): TGTGCCAGCAGCTTATGGTCGGGACTAACCACAGATACGCAGTATTTT. It encodes CASSLWSGLTTDTQYF.

In this sample, this clone turned up a few times. The V call is TRBV10-3, the J call TRBJ1-2; D gene unclear. Germline V gene lookup returns CDR1 ENHRY and CDR2 SYGVKD. The V end was cut by 2 bases, the J end by 3 bases, with 4 bases between. CDR3 length: 12 amino acids. DNA for the CDR3: TGTGCCATCAGTGAGCCGGACTATGGCTACACCTTC. It yields the protein CAISEPDYGYTF.

The chain uses TRBV28 and TRBJ2-7; 8 bases fit TRBD1. The germline V gene has CDR1 MDHEN and CDR2 SYDVKM. Germline trimming cut 4 bases from V and 1 base from J; bases unmatched to any gene: 9. This CDR3 has 16 residues. CDR3 nucleotides: TGTGCCAGCAGTTCCCCCTCTGACAGGGGATCCTACGAGCAGTACTTC. Amino acid sequence: CASSSPSDRGSYEQYF.

The chain couples TRBV7-2 to TRBJ2-1; 10 bases are a match to TRBD2. The CDR3 has 15 amino acids. With 5 bases clipped from V and 5 bases from J, the junction kept 6 bases outside the gene matches. CDR1 is SGHTA and CDR2 is FQGNSA in the germline V gene. CDR3 DNA: TGTGCCAGCAGCCGCACTAGCGGGAAGGACAATGAGCAGTTCTTC. Its protein is CASSRTSGKDNEQFF.

The rearrangement uses TRBV28 and TRBJ2-3, with 8 bases lining up with TRBD1. J gave up 2 bases and V 6 bases, and 4 bases lay outside the gene matches. Germline V gene lookup returns CDR1 MDHEN and CDR2 SYDVKM. The CDR3 spans 14 residues. CDR3 region: CASSFQGATDTQYF. CDR3 sequence (DNA): TGTGCCAGCAGCTTCCAGGGGGCCACAGATACGCAGTATTTT.

This clone occurred once. The gene calls are TRBV20-1 and TRBJ2-5, with TRBD2 matching 7 bases. The J call may be wrong; the DNA end is better matched by TRBJ2-7. Germline lookup yields CDR1 DFQATT and CDR2 SNEGSKA (reference sequence). This CDR3 is built from 11 residues. The CDR3 DNA sequence: TGCAGTGCTAGCGGGAGGACCGAGCAGTACTTC. Translation gives CSASGRTEQYF.

CDR3 protein: CASSRSDREQFF. CDR3 nucleotide sequence: TGTGCCAGCAGCCGCTCAGATAGGGAGCAGTTCTTC. The chain recombines TRBV6-1 with TRBJ2-1; D remains ambiguous. Germline V gene data show CDR1 as MNHNS and CDR2 as SASEGT. The CDR3 spans 12 residues. V lost 6 bases to trimming and J lost 10 bases, with 13 bases between them.

The V gene is TRBV7-9, the J gene TRBJ1-1, with D uncertain. Per the germline V gene, CDR1 is SEHNR and CDR2 is FQNEAQ (reference sequence). This CDR3 is built from 15 residues. V lost 1 base and J 5 bases, leaving 14 bases between the germline ends. CDR3 region: CASSLGYPRGTEAFF. The CDR3 nucleotides are TGTGCCAGCAGCTTAGGATATCCCCGCGGGACTGAAGCTTTCTTT. Using reference TRBV7-9 and TRBJ1-1 for the parts outside the CDR3, the full variable domain is DTGVSQNPRHKITKRGQNVTFRCDPISEHNRLYWYRQTLGQGPEFLTYFQNEAQLEKSRLLSDRFSAERPKGSFSTLEIQRTEQGDSAMYLCASSLGYPRGTEAFFGQGTRLTVV.